This T cell receptor (delta chain) was captured in a study of gamma-delta T cells after stem cell transplantation. TCRdb reprocessed the RT-PCR reads using CATT. The table lists about 2,400 delta-chain clones, approximately 2.5% of them singletons. The CDR3 is made up of 18 amino acids. J lost 2 bases, V lost 3 bases, and 16 bases had no gene match. Germline loops: CDR1 GEAIGNYY, CDR2 EKD. This TCR was recovered from a human donor. It is not recorded whose cells these are; they may come from a transplant donor. The chain combines TRDV2 with TRDJ1, with 8 bases lining up with TRDD3. The specimen sequenced was gamma-delta T cells. CDR3 DNA: TGTGCCTGTGACTCCTTACTGGGGGCTCCCTCGGGAACCGATAAACTCATCTTT. Translated, it gives CACDSLLGAPSGTDKLIF.